The next 32 T cell receptor beta chains were all read from a single sample in a study of T cell responses to AZD1222 COVID-19 vaccine. The repertoire was sequenced with immunoSEQ multiplex PCR; TCRdb's copy has only in-frame clones and lacks some. This table has 150,000 to 200,000 clones, 70% to 90% appearing once. The specimen was peripheral blood, collected 28 days after the second AZD1222 dose. The origin of the receptors is an adult who received the AZD1222 COVID-19 vaccine.

The CDR3 DNA reads TGTGCCAGCAGCTTAGCCCGGGTAAACAGGGGGCTCTCCGATGAGCAGTTCTTC. As protein: CASSLARVNRGLSDEQFF. The chain employs TRBV11-2 and TRBJ2-1; 9 positions agree with TRBD1. This CDR3 spans 18 amino acids. CDR1 and CDR2 (germline): SGHAT, FQNNGV. V trimming: 1 base; J trimming: 8 bases; junction bases outside the gene matches: 15.

This sequence joins TRBV5-4 and TRBJ2-7; D is ambiguous. Trimming removed 4 bases from V and 3 bases from J, with 8 bases in between. Germline CDR1 and CDR2: SGHNT and YYREEE (reference sequence). The CDR3 has 12 amino acids. CDR3 nucleotide sequence: TGTGCCAGCAGCCGAAAAAACTACGAGCAGTACTTC. Amino acids: CASSRKNYEQYF.

This clone turned up a few times. V is TRBV9 and J is TRBJ2-3, with D tentatively TRBD1 or TRBD2 (6 bases each). Per the germline V gene, CDR1 is SGDLS and CDR2 is YYNGEE. Between the trimmed V and J ends, which lost 1 base and 4 bases, there was a span of 16 bases. There are 16 residues in the CDR3. CDR3 sequence: CASSVSGGGGSDTQYF. The CDR3 DNA is TGTGCCAGCAGCGTAAGTGGAGGGGGAGGCTCAGATACGCAGTATTTT. The full variable domain, in which reference TRBV9 and TRBJ2-3 provide the parts outside the CDR3, is DSGVTQTPKHLITATGQRVTLRCSPRSGDLSVYWYQQSLDQGLQFLIQYYNGEERAKGNILERFSAQQFPDLHSELNLSSLELGDSALYFCASSVSGGGGSDTQYFGPGTRLTVL.

The chain uses TRBV5-6 and TRBJ1-6; D unresolved. The germline V and J ends were trimmed by 1 base and 10 bases, with 18 bases remaining between them. This CDR3 contains 16 residues. Germline V gene sequence: CDR1 SGHDT, CDR2 YYEEEE. The CDR3 region is CASSLFGSDFFSPLHF. The CDR3 region has the DNA TGTGCCAGCAGCTTGTTTGGGTCGGACTTTTTCTCACCCCTCCACTTT.

V and J are TRBV11-2 and TRBJ2-2; no reliable D call. CDR3 size: 12 residues. Germline V gene data show CDR1 as SGHAT and CDR2 as FQNNGV. Trimming cost V 1 base and J 5 bases, with 2 bases left between them. Here the CDR3 reads CASSLVTGELFF. CDR3 in DNA: TGTGCCAGCAGCTTAGTGACCGGGGAGCTGTTTTTT.

The chain carries TRBV7-9 and TRBJ1-3; 7 bases are a match to TRBD1. V shed 2 bases, J shed 2 bases, and the junction held 3 bases outside the gene matches. The length of the CDR3 is 15 residues. The germline CDR1 and CDR2 sequences are SEHNR and FQNEAQ (reference sequence). The CDR3 sequence: CASSLWDRTGNTIYF. CDR3 coding DNA: TGTGCCAGCAGCTTATGGGACAGAACTGGAAACACCATATATTTT.

This chain joins TRBV7-2 and TRBJ2-1; TRBD2 matches 10 bases. From germline, CDR1 is SGHTA and CDR2 FQGNSA. The CDR3 runs 15 residues. The V gene end was trimmed by 4 bases and the J gene end by 9 bases; junction bases not matched to a gene: 9. The CDR3 spells CASSSPGLAYAEQFF. CDR3 coding DNA: TGTGCCAGCAGCTCCCCGGGACTAGCGTATGCTGAGCAGTTCTTC.

The chain is built from TRBV7-9 and TRBJ2-1, with 12 bases identical to TRBD2. Germline assignment: CDR1 SEHNR and CDR2 FQNEAQ (reference sequence). J lost 10 bases, V lost 5 bases, and 9 bases had no gene match. There are 15 residues in the CDR3. The CDR3 reads CASSILLAGGLEQFF. CDR3 coding DNA: TGTGCCAGCAGCATCCTACTAGCGGGGGGTTTGGAGCAGTTCTTC. Variable domain in full (rest from reference TRBV7-9 and TRBJ2-1): DTGVSQNPRHKITKRGQNVTFRCDPISEHNRLYWYRQTLGQGPEFLTYFQNEAQLEKSRLLSDRFSAERPKGSFSTLEIQRTEQGDSAMYLCASSILLAGGLEQFFGPGTRLTVL.

The chain recombines TRBV6-1 with TRBJ1-6, with D possibly TRBD1 on 6 matching bases. From germline, CDR1 is MNHNS and CDR2 SASEGT. The V end was cut by 4 bases, the J end by 0 bases, with 13 bases between. The CDR3 totals 17 residues. The CDR3: CASSAGVVGSYNSPLHF. CDR3 DNA sequence: TGTGCCAGCAGTGCAGGGGTTGTCGGCTCCTATAATTCACCCCTCCACTTT.

The J gene is TRBJ1-2, the V gene TRBV3-1 (or the pseudogene TRBV3-2); a weak D match, TRBD1 (5 bases). In germline, CDR1 is LGHDT, CDR2 YNNKEL (reference sequence). The ends were cut back, 4 bases at V and 3 bases at J, with 6 bases in the middle. The CDR3 length is 12 residues. As DNA, the CDR3 is TGTGCCAGCAGCCTAGGGGACTATGGCTACACCTTC. This translates into CASSLGDYGYTF.

This clone was detected only a few times. V usage is TRBV7-8 and J usage is TRBJ1-1; D remains ambiguous. Germline CDR1 is SGHVS and CDR2 is FQNEAQ. The V and J ends lost 1 base and 4 bases respectively, with 10 bases between them. The CDR3 spans 14 residues. DNA of the CDR3: TGTGCCAGCAGCTTAGTCGTTGACGGCACTGAAGCTTTCTTT. It encodes CASSLVVDGTEAFF.

The chain links TRBV5-4 to TRBJ2-6; 9 positions agree with TRBD1. The length of the CDR3 is 17 residues. In germline, CDR1 is SGHNT, CDR2 YYREEE (reference sequence). With 5 bases clipped from V and 2 bases from J, the junction kept 8 bases outside the gene matches. The CDR3 loop reads CASSTGTGRPGANVLTF. The CDR3 DNA reads as TGTGCCAGCAGTACCGGGACAGGGCGTCCTGGGGCCAACGTCCTGACTTTC.

This chain links TRBV3-1 (or the pseudogene TRBV3-2) with TRBJ1-4; a weak D match, TRBD1 (6 bases). The CDR3 spans 15 residues. In germline, CDR1 is LGHDT, CDR2 YNNKEL (reference sequence). V lost 1 base and J lost 8, with 14 bases in between. Here the CDR3 reads CASSQGQGHGEKLFF. The CDR3, as DNA: TGTGCCAGCAGCCAAGGGCAGGGACATGGGGAAAAACTGTTTTTT.

V and J are TRBV6-5 and TRBJ1-1; D remains ambiguous. Germline V lookup: CDR1 MNHEY, CDR2 SVGAGI. CDR3 length: 13 amino acids. Trimming took off 8 bases at V and 4 bases at J, with 14 bases between the two ends. In DNA, the CDR3 is TGTGCCAGCCGGGCTGGGAGTTTCACTGAAGCTTTCTTT. Protein: CASRAGSFTEAFF.

Here the CDR3 DNA reads TGTGCCAGCACCTCAAAGGCAGGGGGCAAGTTGACCGGGGAGCTGTTTTTT. The encoded protein is CASTSKAGGKLTGELFF. The chain couples TRBV7-2 to TRBJ2-2; TRBD1 matches at 8 bases. CDR3 size: 17 residues. J was trimmed by 5 bases and V by 7 bases; bases with no gene match: 15. The germline V gene encodes CDR1 SGHTA and CDR2 FQGNSA.

The chain employs TRBV30 and TRBJ1-2; 8 bases line up with TRBD1. This CDR3 is 13 amino acids long. The germline V gene encodes CDR1 GTSNPN and CDR2 SVGIG (reference sequence). V dropped 3 bases and J dropped 8; count of bases not matched to a gene: 8. The chain's CDR3 is CAWRGGRGQGYTF. CDR3 DNA sequence: TGTGCCTGGAGAGGGGGCAGGGGGCAGGGCTACACCTTC.

This clone occurred once. The genes are TRBV21-1 and TRBJ2-7; the tabulated D call, TRBD2, remains unverified against the DNA. TRBV21-1 is labeled a pseudogene. The CDR3 consists of 18 residues. The DNA of the CDR3 is TGTGCCAGCAGCAAGAAAGGTCGATGGAGCGGGGGGGGATACGAGCAGTACTTC. Residues: CASSKKGRWSGGGYEQYF.

The rearrangement uses TRBV6-6 and TRBJ1-2; D not certain. Deletions cut 6 bases from V and 3 bases from J, with 11 bases between. The CDR3 is 13 residues long. CDR1 is MNHNY and CDR2 is SVGAGI in the germline V gene (reference sequence). This chain's CDR3 is CASSPTQDYGYTF. CDR3 in DNA: TGTGCCAGCAGCCCTACCCAAGACTATGGCTACACCTTC.

This chain uses TRBV27 with TRBJ1-2; TRBD1 is a possible D gene (6 bases). Germline V gives CDR1 MNHEY, CDR2 SMNVEV (reference sequence). Trimming removed 8 bases from V and 8 bases from J, with 24 bases in between. This CDR3 has 15 residues. CDR3 sequence reads: CASRIKITGSGGYTF. The DNA of the CDR3 is TGTGCCAGCCGGATAAAAATAACAGGGAGCGGAGGCTACACCTTC.

This clone occurred once. This chain uses TRBV18 with TRBJ2-7, with D perhaps assigned TRBD1 or TRBD2 (5 bases each). The CDR3 sequence is 14 residues long. Germline-derived CDR1 and CDR2 are KGHSH and LQKENI. The V end was cut by 6 bases, the J end by 2 bases, with 14 bases between. CDR3 amino acids: CASSLGTVTYEQYF. The DNA for the CDR3 is TGTGCCAGCTCCCTAGGGACGGTAACCTACGAGCAGTACTTC.

This chain joins TRBV5-1 and TRBJ1-2; 10 bases agree with TRBD1. The CDR3 is 14 amino acids. Germline values: CDR1 SGHRS, CDR2 YFSETQ. V trimming: 2 bases; J trimming: 7 bases; junction bases outside the gene matches: 5. In DNA, the CDR3 is TGCGCCAGCAGCTTTGGGACAGGGGAGGTTGGCTACACCTTC. It is translated as CASSFGTGEVGYTF.

The rearrangement links TRBV30 to TRBJ1-2; D is undetermined. The CDR3 runs 11 residues. V was clipped by 5 bases and J by 7 bases, with 11 bases between them. Germline loops: CDR1 GTSNPN, CDR2 SVGIG (reference sequence). As DNA, the CDR3 is TGTGCCTGGGGAGGAGGTAGTGGCTACACCTTC. It translates to CAWGGGSGYTF.

V gene TRBV10-2 combines with J gene TRBJ1-2; D remains ambiguous. The CDR3 consists of 14 residues. V shed 3 bases and J shed 4 bases, with 12 bases lying between them. Germline-derived CDR1 and CDR2 are WSHSY and SAAADI. The CDR3 DNA follows: TGCGCCAGCAGTGATATCGGCGGACCCTATGGCTACACCTTC. Its protein is CASSDIGGPYGYTF.

The J gene is TRBJ1-5, the V gene TRBV12-3 or TRBV12-4, with TRBD1 as a possible D gene (5 bases). V gave up 7 bases and J gave up 11 bases, with 12 bases separating them. There are 11 residues in the CDR3. This CDR3 is CASKNLGAQHF. The CDR3, as DNA: TGTGCCAGCAAGAATTTGGGGGCCCAGCATTTT.

The J gene is TRBJ1-5, the V gene TRBV2; a weak D match, TRBD1 (5 bases). Germline-derived CDR1 and CDR2 are SNHLY and FYNNEI. Trimming cost V 8 bases and J 0 bases, with 14 bases left between them. This CDR3 contains 15 residues. This chain's CDR3 is CASQQEIYSNQPQHF. The CDR3 bases are TGTGCCAGCCAACAGGAGATCTATAGCAATCAGCCCCAGCATTTT.

The J gene is TRBJ1-5, the V gene TRBV5-1; the D gene is possibly TRBD1 (5 bases). Deletions cut 1 base from V and 5 bases from J, with 13 bases between. This CDR3 has 15 amino acids. Germline V gives CDR1 SGHRS, CDR2 YFSETQ. In nucleotides, the CDR3 is TGCGCCAGCAGCTTGTCCGGGGGGGAATATCAGCCCCAGCATTTT. Its protein is CASSLSGGEYQPQHF.

The chain combines TRBV5-1 with TRBJ2-1, with D possibly matching TRBD2 (5 bases). Germline-derived CDR1 and CDR2 are SGHRS and YFSETQ. The CDR3 length is 13 residues. The V end lost 2 bases, the J end lost 4 bases, and 7 bases lay between the germline ends. The CDR3 spells CASSLLGYNEQFF. The CDR3 nucleotides read TGCGCCAGCAGCTTACTAGGGTACAATGAGCAGTTCTTC.

The chain links TRBV6-5 to TRBJ1-5; D perhaps matches TRBD1 (5 bases). CDR3 length: 14 residues. Trimming left V 2 bases short and J 6 bases short, with 11 bases between. Germline V gives CDR1 MNHEY, CDR2 SVGAGI. The CDR3 DNA follows: TGTGCCAGCAGTTACAGCAGGGAGGGTCAGCCCCAGCATTTT. This gives the protein CASSYSREGQPQHF.

This chain uses TRBV3-1 (or the pseudogene TRBV3-2) with TRBJ2-1, with 8 bases that match TRBD2. V gave up 1 base and J gave up 10 bases; unmatched junction bases: 9. The CDR3 has 15 amino acids. Germline assignment: CDR1 LGHDT and CDR2 YNNKEL (reference sequence). CDR3 bases: TGTGCCAGCAGCCAAGGACTAGCGAGAGGTTGGGAGCAGTTCTTC. It codes for CASSQGLARGWEQFF.

The chain combines TRBV19 with TRBJ1-2; D remains unclear. The CDR3 loop spans 13 amino acids. Germline V gives CDR1 LNHDA, CDR2 SQIVND (reference sequence). The V gene lost 5 bases and the J gene lost 5 bases, with 12 bases spanning the gap. CDR3 amino acids: CASSPHDGYGYTF. CDR3 nucleotides: TGTGCCAGTAGTCCGCATGACGGATATGGCTACACCTTC.

The chain links TRBV19 to TRBJ1-2, with TRBD1 matching 10 bases. V dropped 6 bases and J dropped 4; count of bases not matched to a gene: 8. CDR3 length: 15 amino acids. The V gene's germline CDR1 is LNHDA and CDR2 SQIVND (reference sequence). CDR3 amino acids: CASSPATGGFYGYTF. DNA of the CDR3: TGTGCCAGTAGCCCCGCGACAGGGGGCTTCTATGGCTACACCTTC.

The chain combines TRBV19 with TRBJ2-7, with TRBD1 as a possible D gene (5 bases). This CDR3 spans 13 amino acids. Deletions cut 6 bases from V and 3 bases from J, with 12 bases between. Germline CDR1 and CDR2: LNHDA and SQIVND (reference sequence). Written as DNA, the CDR3 is TGTGCCAGTAGCGTTGGGCAGGGCTACGAGCAGTACTTC. Encoded protein: CASSVGQGYEQYF.